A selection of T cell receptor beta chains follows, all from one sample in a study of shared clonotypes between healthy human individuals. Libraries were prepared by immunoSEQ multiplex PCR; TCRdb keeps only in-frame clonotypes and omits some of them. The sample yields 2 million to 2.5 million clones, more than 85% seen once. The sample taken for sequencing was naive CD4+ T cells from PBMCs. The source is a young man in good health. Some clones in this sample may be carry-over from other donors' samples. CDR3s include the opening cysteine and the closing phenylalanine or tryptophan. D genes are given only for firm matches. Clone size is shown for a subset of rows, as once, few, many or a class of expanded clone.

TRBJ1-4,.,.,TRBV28,CASSLLMAGEKLFF,TGTGCCAGCAGTTTACTCATGGCGGGGGAAAAACTGTTTTTT
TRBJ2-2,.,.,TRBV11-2,CASSPLWGVGQNTGELFF,TGTGCCAGCAGCCCTTTGTGGGGGGTGGGACAGAACACCGGGGAGCTGTTTTTT
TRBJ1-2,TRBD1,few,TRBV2,CASSNTGGQGYTF,TGTGCCAGCAGTAATACAGGGGGCCAAGGCTACACCTTC
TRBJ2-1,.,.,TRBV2,CASSGEGEQFF,TGTGCCAGCAGCGGAGAGGGAGAGCAGTTCTTC
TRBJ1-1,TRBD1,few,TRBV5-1,CASRPIDRGRTEAFF,TGCGCCAGCAGACCAATAGACAGGGGAAGGACTGAAGCTTTCTTT
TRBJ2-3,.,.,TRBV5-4,CASSLGAGRGDTQYF,TGTGCCAGCAGCTTGGGTGCGGGGCGGGGAGATACGCAGTATTTT
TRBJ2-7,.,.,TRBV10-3,CAISDRRRYEQYF,TGTGCCATCAGTGATCGACGGCGCTACGAGCAGTACTTC
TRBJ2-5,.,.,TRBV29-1,CSVEWQGWETQYF,TGCAGCGTTGAATGGCAGGGGTGGGAGACCCAGTACTTC
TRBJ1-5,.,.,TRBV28,CASSLHQQNQPQHF,TGTGCCAGCAGTTTACATCAACAGAATCAGCCCCAGCATTTT
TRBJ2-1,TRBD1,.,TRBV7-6,CASSSQGVGGYNEQFF,TGTGCCAGCAGCTCCCAGGGGGTCGGTGGCTACAATGAGCAGTTCTTC
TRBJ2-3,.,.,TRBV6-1,CASRTGQGRDTQYF,TGTGCCAGCCGGACGGGGCAGGGTAGAGATACGCAGTATTTT
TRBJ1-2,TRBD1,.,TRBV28,CASSLVQGAQGGYTF,TGTGCCAGCAGTTTGGTGCAGGGGGCGCAAGGTGGCTACACCTTC
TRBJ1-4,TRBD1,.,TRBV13,CASSLQYRQGGEKLFF,TGTGCCAGCAGCTTACAGTATCGACAGGGCGGGGAAAAACTGTTTTTT
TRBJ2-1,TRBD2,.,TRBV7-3,CASSFTSGRGGEQFF,TGTGCCAGCAGCTTTACTAGCGGGAGAGGCGGTGAGCAGTTCTTC
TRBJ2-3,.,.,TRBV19,CASSDSGASTDTQYF,TGTGCCAGTAGTGACTCCGGGGCTAGCACAGATACGCAGTATTTT
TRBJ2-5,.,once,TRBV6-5,CASSYSTAFETQYF,TGTGCCAGCAGTTACTCGACAGCTTTTGAGACCCAGTACTTC
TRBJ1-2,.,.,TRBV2,CASSGGTYDGYTF,TGTGCCAGCAGTGGGGGGACATACGATGGCTACACCTTC
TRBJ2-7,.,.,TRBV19,CASSIRGRTNEQYF,TGTGCCAGTAGTATTAGGGGCAGAACCAACGAGCAGTACTTC
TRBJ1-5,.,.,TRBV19,CASSIRVRGRSNQPQHF,TGTGCCAGTAGTATCCGCGTTAGGGGACGAAGCAATCAGCCCCAGCATTTT
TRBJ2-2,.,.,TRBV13,CASSSLKSGENTGELFF,TGTGCCAGCAGCTCCCTTAAGAGCGGAGAGAACACCGGGGAGCTGTTTTTT
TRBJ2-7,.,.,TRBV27,CASSWASRYEQYF,TGTGCCAGCAGTTGGGCCTCACGTTACGAGCAGTACTTC
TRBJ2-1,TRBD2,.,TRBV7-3,CASSLSRLAGGNEQFF,TGTGCCAGCAGCTTAAGCAGACTAGCGGGAGGAAATGAGCAGTTCTTC
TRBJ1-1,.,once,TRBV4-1,CASSTPTLRANTEAFF,TGCGCCAGCAGCACTCCCACCCTTAGGGCTAACACTGAAGCTTTCTTT
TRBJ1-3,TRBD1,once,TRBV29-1,CSITTGSAGNTIYF,TGCAGCATAACGACAGGGAGCGCCGGAAACACCATATATTTT
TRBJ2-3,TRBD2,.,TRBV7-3,CASSLTGTSGADTQYF,TGTGCCAGCAGCTTAACCGGGACTAGCGGTGCAGATACGCAGTATTTT
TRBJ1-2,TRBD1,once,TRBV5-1,CASSQTGTNYGYTF,TGCGCCAGCAGCCAGACAGGGACTAACTATGGCTACACCTTC
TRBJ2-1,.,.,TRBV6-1,CASSGSRRDYNEQFF,TGTGCCAGCAGTGGATCGAGAAGGGACTACAATGAGCAGTTCTTC
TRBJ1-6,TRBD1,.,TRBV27,CASSLSRTGGGSPLHF,TGTGCCAGCAGTTTATCGCGGACAGGGGGCGGATCACCCCTCCACTTT
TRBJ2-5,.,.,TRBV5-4,CASSAPANPTRLQETQYF,TGTGCCAGCAGCGCTCCTGCCAACCCGACTCGGCTACAAGAGACCCAGTACTTC
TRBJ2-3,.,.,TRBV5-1,CASSRAGDSSTDTQYF,TGCGCCAGCAGCAGGGCAGGGGACTCTAGCACAGATACGCAGTATTTT
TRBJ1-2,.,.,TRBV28,CASSLYQGGGYTF,TGTGCCAGCAGTTTATACCAGGGAGGCGGCTACACCTTC
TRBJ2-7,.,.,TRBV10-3,CAPRLGGGNYEQYF,TGTGCCCCCCGGTTAGGGGGAGGGAACTACGAGCAGTACTTC
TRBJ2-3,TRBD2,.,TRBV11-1,CASSLVGTSGRPSTDTQYF,TGTGCCAGCAGCTTAGTTGGGACTAGCGGGCGCCCTAGCACAGATACGCAGTATTTT
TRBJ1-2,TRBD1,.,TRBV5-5,CASSSPDRAHYGYTF,TGTGCCAGCAGCTCACCGGACAGGGCCCACTATGGCTACACCTTC
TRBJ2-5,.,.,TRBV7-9,CASSLRSETQYF,TGTGCCAGCAGCTTAAGGTCAGAGACCCAGTACTTC
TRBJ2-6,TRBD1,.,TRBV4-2,CASSKGGQGAPSGANVLTF,TGTGCCAGCAGCAAGGGAGGACAGGGTGCCCCCTCTGGGGCCAACGTCCTGACTTTC
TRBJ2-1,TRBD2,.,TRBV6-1,CASSEFPVSGGYVIRQFF,TGTGCCAGCAGTGAATTTCCAGTTAGCGGGGGTTATGTTATTCGGCAGTTCTTC
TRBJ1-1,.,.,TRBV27,CASRAGTLNTEAFF,TGTGCCAGCAGAGCCGGGACACTGAACACTGAAGCTTTCTTT
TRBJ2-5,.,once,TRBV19,CASRQGLETQYF,TGTGCCAGTAGACAGGGTCTGGAGACCCAGTACTTC
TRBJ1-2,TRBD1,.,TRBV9,CASSGGPTGRVGYTF,TGTGCCAGCAGCGGTGGGCCGACAGGGCGAGTTGGCTACACCTTC
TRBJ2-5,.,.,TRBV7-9,CASSVILVSQETQYF,TGTGCCAGCAGCGTAATACTAGTTTCCCAAGAGACCCAGTACTTC
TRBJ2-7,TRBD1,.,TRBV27,CASELKQGERDEQYF,TGTGCCAGCGAACTTAAACAGGGGGAAAGGGACGAGCAGTACTTC
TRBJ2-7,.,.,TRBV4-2,CASSQDYAGSSYEQYF,TGTGCCAGCAGCCAAGATTATGCAGGAAGCTCCTACGAGCAGTACTTC
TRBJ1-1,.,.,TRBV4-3,CASSQGINTEAFF,TGCGCCAGCAGCCAAGGAATCAACACTGAAGCTTTCTTT
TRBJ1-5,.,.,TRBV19,CASTSTAQPQHF,TGTGCCAGTACTTCGACAGCTCAGCCCCAGCATTTT
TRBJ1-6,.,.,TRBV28,CASRPGSSYNSPLHF,TGTGCCAGCAGACCAGGAAGCTCCTATAATTCACCCCTCCACTTT
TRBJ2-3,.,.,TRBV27,CASIPVFRSTDTQYF,TGTGCCAGCATCCCGGTCTTTAGGAGCACAGATACGCAGTATTTT
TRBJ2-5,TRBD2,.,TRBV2,CASLLAVLPRTQYF,TGTGCCAGCCTACTAGCGGTACTCCCCAGGACCCAGTACTTC
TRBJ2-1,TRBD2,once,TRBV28,CASSLILSSGYNEQFF,TGTGCCAGCAGTTTGATCTTGTCTAGCGGTTACAATGAGCAGTTCTTC
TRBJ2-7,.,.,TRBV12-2,CASRRNKPLAGVYEQYF,TGTGCAAGTCGCCGGAACAAACCACTAGCGGGCGTCTACGAGCAGTACTTC
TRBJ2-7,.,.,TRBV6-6,CASRRARSSYEQYF,TGTGCCAGCAGACGGGCCAGGAGCTCCTACGAGCAGTACTTC